The clone carrying this T cell receptor (beta chain) was counted a few times. What it binds is not known. This entry belongs to a study of identical twins. Study findings and constraints: With abundant cord blood beta clonotypes, insertions were fewer; memory repertoires showed no such pattern.

Trimming took 7 bases from V and 4 from J, leaving 13 bases between them. Germline V lookup: CDR1 MGHDK, CDR2 SYGVNS. The CDR3 length is 14 residues. One entry per CDR3 protein results from TCRdb running MiXCR on the 5' RACE reads. This table holds some 690,000 distinct CDR3 sequences, less than 25% found once. This sample was shared with a second study, whose subject was T cells expressing NK-cell markers. That paper adds: The sequencing cohort of eight donors included seven HCMV-seropositive individuals and one seronegative individual.

The V and J genes are TRBV25-1 and TRBJ2-2; D gene unclear. Sequenced: PBMCs. This TCR came from a woman under 30 in good health. This CDR3 is CASTPDTTTGELFF. DNA for the CDR3: TGTGCCAGCACCCCAGACACTACCACCGGGGAGCTGTTTTTT.